This TCR beta chain was profiled in a study of technical replicates of blood from a handful of donors. Profiling relied on immunoSEQ multiplex PCR, and the TCRdb table lists in-frame clones only, not all of them. The repertoire holds approximately 49,000 clones, with 92% as singletons. Germline lookup yields CDR1 SGHAT and CDR2 FQNNGV. The CDR3 is 14 residues long. V gave up 1 base and J gave up 5 bases, with 11 bases separating them. The clonotype originates from a human donor in good health. Some clones in this sample may be carry-over from other donors' samples. Material for sequencing was PBMCs. The chain carries TRBV11-2 and TRBJ2-5; D remains unclear. The CDR3 region is CASSLAGTLETQYF. The CDR3 bases are TGTGCCAGCAGCTTAGCGGGTACGCTGGAGACCCAGTACTTC. The full variable domain, its missing parts supplied by reference TRBV11-2 and TRBJ2-5, is EAGVAQSPRYKIIEKRQSVAFWCNPISGHATLYWYQQILGQGPKLLIQFQNNGVVDDSQLPKDRFSAERLKGVDSTLKIQPAKLEDSAVYLCASSLAGTLETQYFGPGTRLLVL.